Below, 17 T cell receptor beta chains from the same sample are listed, as sequenced in a study of T cells in Graves' hyperthyroidism and ophthalmopathy. Amplification of TCR beta CDR3 regions was performed using RNA transcripts as template. HTBI primers were employed in a first-round RT-PCR of the TCR CDR3. TCRdb reprocessed the multiplex PCR reads with MiXCR, giving one entry per CDR3 protein. Of approximately 400,000 distinct CDR3 sequences listed, about 18% were seen once; the top ten hold around 3.6%. Sequencing input: blood. Receptor source: a woman aged 18-29 years with Graves' hyperthyroidism.

The table lists this clonotype with many counts. The chain links TRBV6-4 to TRBJ1-2; 9 bases match TRBD1. Germline V lookup: CDR1 MRHNA, CDR2 SNTAGT. The CDR3 is 17 residues long. V lost 8 bases, J lost 2 bases, and 15 bases stayed unmatched. The CDR3 bases are TGTGCCAGCTACCGCGCTACAGGGGGCAGGAGGAACTATGGCTACACCTTC. Encoded protein: CASYRATGGRRNYGYTF.

This clonotype was seen ten or more times. The CDR3 is CASSLDGGNYEQYF. The DNA of the CDR3 is TGTGCCAGCAGCCTGGATGGCGGTAACTACGAGCAGTACTTC. The rearrangement joins TRBV2 to TRBJ2-7; D not certain. The CDR3 spans 14 residues. CDR1 SNHLY and CDR2 FYNNEI come from the germline V gene. The V end was cut by 6 bases, the J end by 3 bases, with 15 bases between. Together with reference TRBV2 and TRBJ2-7, the CDR3 gives the full variable domain: EPEVTQTPSHQVTQMGQEVILRCVPISNHLYFYWYRQILGQKVEFLVSFYNNEISEKSEIFDDQFSVERPDGSNFTLKIRSTKLEDSAMYFCASSLDGGNYEQYFGPGTRLTVT.

This clonotype has ten or more counts. The chain links TRBV2 to TRBJ1-5; D not resolved. From germline, CDR1 is SNHLY and CDR2 FYNNEI. Between the trimmed V and J ends, which lost 6 bases and 3 bases, there was a span of 9 bases. CDR3 length equals 13 residues. The CDR3 protein is CASRADFNQPQHF. Here the CDR3 DNA reads TGTGCCAGCAGGGCGGACTTCAATCAGCCCCAGCATTTT. Full variable domain (rest looked up from reference TRBV2 and TRBJ1-5): EPEVTQTPSHQVTQMGQEVILRCVPISNHLYFYWYRQILGQKVEFLVSFYNNEISEKSEIFDDQFSVERPDGSNFTLKIRSTKLEDSAMYFCASRADFNQPQHFGDGTRLSIL.

This clonotype was counted many times. This chain joins TRBV6-2 or TRBV6-3 and TRBJ1-2; 9 positions agree with TRBD1. Unmatched junction bases numbered 12, after V lost 5 bases and J lost 5 bases. Germline V gene lookup returns CDR1 MNHEY and CDR2 SVGEGT. The length of the CDR3 is 16 residues. The CDR3 spells CASSDGSGTGRYGYTF. CDR3 nucleotide sequence: TGTGCCAGCAGTGACGGTTCCGGGACAGGGCGTTATGGCTACACCTTC.

This clonotype was counted at least ten times. The V and J genes are TRBV12-3 or TRBV12-4 and TRBJ1-5; 7 bases agree with TRBD1. The CDR3 is 13 amino acids. Unmatched junction bases numbered 9, after V lost 9 bases and J lost 7 bases. CDR3 bases: TGTGCCAGTAATTGGAGGGGGCGGCAGCCCCAGCATTTT. Its translation: CASNWRGRQPQHF.

There are many counts of this clonotype. J is TRBJ1-2 and V is TRBV28; the match to TRBD1 covers 8 bases. The germline gives CDR1 MDHEN, CDR2 SYDVKM. The CDR3 has 14 amino acids. V gave up 3 bases and J gave up 8 bases; unmatched junction bases: 8. CDR3: CASSLDRAFRGYTF. The CDR3 DNA sequence: TGTGCCAGCAGTTTGGACAGGGCCTTTAGGGGCTACACCTTC.

The chain employs TRBV24-1 and TRBJ2-2, with TRBD1 identical over 8 bases. Germline CDR1 is KGHDR and CDR2 is SFDVKD. With V trimmed by 4 bases and J by 5 bases, 5 bases remained unmatched. This CDR3 contains 15 residues. The CDR3 DNA follows: TGTGCCACCAGTGACATGGACAGGGAAACCGGGGAGCTGTTTTTT. It codes for CATSDMDRETGELFF.

The chain joins TRBV12-3 or TRBV12-4 to TRBJ2-7, with 8 bases that match TRBD1. CDR3 length: 14 residues. V lost 6 bases to trimming and J lost 2 bases; unmatched junction nucleotides: 6. The CDR3 region has the DNA TGTGCCAGCAGCAAACAGGGGGTTGCCTACGAGCAGTACTTC. This encodes CASSKQGVAYEQYF.

There are many counts of this clonotype. The V gene is TRBV20-1, the J gene TRBJ1-2, with no clear D. Germline CDR1 reads DFQATT; CDR2 reads SNEGSKA (reference sequence). CDR3 length equals 12 residues. Trimming left V 3 bases short and J 4 bases short, with 9 bases between. CDR3 sequence reads: CSASVLTYGYTF. CDR3 nucleotide sequence: TGCAGTGCTAGTGTTCTGACCTATGGCTACACCTTC.

This clonotype was seen many times. The gene calls are TRBV12-3 or TRBV12-4 and TRBJ2-2, with TRBD2 as a possible D gene (5 bases). The CDR3 sequence is 15 residues long. V lost 1 base, J lost 4 bases, and 10 bases lay in between. The CDR3 spells CASSLGQRGTGELFF. The CDR3 DNA follows: TGTGCCAGCAGTTTAGGGCAACGGGGCACCGGGGAGCTGTTTTTT.

This clonotype was picked up a small number of times. The rearrangement joins TRBV30 to TRBJ2-7; 7 nucleotides agree with TRBD2. The CDR3 spans 14 residues. CDR1 and CDR2 from the germline V gene are GTSNPN and SVGIG (reference sequence). V lost 5 bases and J lost 2; bases outside the gene matches: 9. CDR3 in DNA: TGTGCCTGGGGCCCTGCGGGGGTACCCTACGAGCAGTACTTC. It codes for CAWGPAGVPYEQYF. Full variable domain (remainder filled in from reference TRBV30 and TRBJ2-7): SQTIHQWPATLVQPVGSPLSLECTVEGTSNPNLYWYRQAAGRGLQLLFYSVGIGQISSEVPQNLSASRPQDRQFILSSKKLLLSDSGFYLCAWGPAGVPYEQYFGPGTRLTVT.

On this clonotype: One end of the junction does not line up with germline, which may come from a read error. The rearrangement uses TRBV12-3 or TRBV12-4 and TRBJ2-5; D possibly uses TRBD1 or TRBD2 (6 bases each). The CDR3 runs 12 residues. CDR3: CASRRGQESQYF. The CDR3 nucleotides read TGTGCCAGCAGGCGGGGACAAGAGAGCCAGTACTTC.

This clonotype was detected many times. This sequence joins TRBV6-5 and TRBJ2-7; D may be TRBD2 (6 bases). The CDR3 is 14 amino acids. V was trimmed by 2 bases and J by 6 bases, leaving 14 bases between them. Germline CDR1 reads MNHEY; CDR2 reads SVGAGI. The CDR3 sequence: CASSYGRDPSEQYF. CDR3 nucleotides: TGTGCCAGCAGTTACGGGCGGGACCCCTCCGAGCAGTACTTC.

This clonotype was observed many times. The DNA of the CDR3 is TGTGCCAGCAGCGCCCGAGGGGCGGACGAGCAGTACTTC. Translating it yields CASSARGADEQYF. This chain uses TRBV6-1 with TRBJ2-7; D tentatively fits TRBD1 or TRBD2 (5 bases each). The CDR3 runs 13 residues. V was cut by 6 bases and J by 5 bases, with 14 bases left in between. Germline CDR1 reads MNHNS; CDR2 reads SASEGT.

Remarks on this clonotype: A clone one base away is much larger, so this may be a read error. The V gene is TRBV7-2, the J gene TRBJ2-2, with TRBD1 matching over 9 bases. The germline V gene encodes CDR1 SGHTA and CDR2 FQGNSA. The CDR3 has 17 residues. The CDR3 sequence: CASSLAPGTGGAGELCF. The CDR3 DNA reads TGTGCCAGCAGCCTAGCGCCCGGAACAGGGGGCGCCGGGGAGCTGTGTTTT.

This clonotype was observed many times. The chain has TRBV15 and TRBJ2-2, with D maybe TRBD1 (5 bases). Trimming left V 5 bases short and J 7 bases short, with 17 bases between. The germline V gene encodes CDR1 LNHNV and CDR2 YYDKDF (reference sequence). This CDR3 region has 15 residues. The CDR3 loop is CATSGREGVGGELFF. As DNA, the CDR3 is TGTGCCACCAGCGGAAGAGAAGGGGTCGGCGGGGAGCTGTTTTTT.

Many counts were recorded for this clonotype. The V call is TRBV7-3, the J call TRBJ1-2, with 10 bases matching TRBD1. With 5 bases clipped from V and 0 bases from J, the junction kept 12 bases outside the gene matches. Germline V gene sequence: CDR1 SGHTA, CDR2 FQGTGA. CDR3 size: 18 residues. The CDR3 sequence: CASSPSRDRGQTNYGYTF. CDR3 bases: TGTGCCAGCAGCCCAAGCCGGGACAGGGGACAGACTAACTATGGCTACACCTTC.